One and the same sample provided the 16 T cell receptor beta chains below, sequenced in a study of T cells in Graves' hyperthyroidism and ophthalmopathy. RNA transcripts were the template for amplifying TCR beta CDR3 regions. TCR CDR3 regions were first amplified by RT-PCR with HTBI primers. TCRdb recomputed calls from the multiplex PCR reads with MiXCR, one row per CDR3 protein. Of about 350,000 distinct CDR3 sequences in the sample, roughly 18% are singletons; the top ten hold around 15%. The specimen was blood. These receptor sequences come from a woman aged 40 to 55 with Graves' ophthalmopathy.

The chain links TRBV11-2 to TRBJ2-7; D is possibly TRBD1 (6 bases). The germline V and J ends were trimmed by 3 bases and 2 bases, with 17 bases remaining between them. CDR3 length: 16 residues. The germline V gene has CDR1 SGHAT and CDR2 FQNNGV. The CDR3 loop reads CASSFMGAVRAYEQYF. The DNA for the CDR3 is TGTGCCAGCAGCTTTATGGGGGCCGTGAGAGCCTACGAGCAGTACTTC.

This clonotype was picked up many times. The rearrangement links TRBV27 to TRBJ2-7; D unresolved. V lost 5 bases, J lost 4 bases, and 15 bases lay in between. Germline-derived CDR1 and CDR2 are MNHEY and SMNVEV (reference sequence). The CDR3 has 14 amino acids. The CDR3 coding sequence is TGTGCCAGCAGTCTTACCCCATTAGCTTACGAGCAGTACTTC. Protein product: CASSLTPLAYEQYF.

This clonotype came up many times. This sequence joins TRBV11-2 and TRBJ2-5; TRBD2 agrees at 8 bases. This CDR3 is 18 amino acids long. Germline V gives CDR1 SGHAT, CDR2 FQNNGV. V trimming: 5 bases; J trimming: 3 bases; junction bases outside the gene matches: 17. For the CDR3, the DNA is TGTGCCAGCAGCCCCATCGCCCGGCTAGCGGGTTGGAAAGAGACCCAGTACTTC. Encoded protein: CASSPIARLAGWKETQYF.

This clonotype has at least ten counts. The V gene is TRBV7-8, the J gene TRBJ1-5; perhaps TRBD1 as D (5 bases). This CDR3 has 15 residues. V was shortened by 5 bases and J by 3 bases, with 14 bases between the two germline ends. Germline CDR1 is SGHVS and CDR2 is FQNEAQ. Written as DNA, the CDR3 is TGTGCCAGCAGCCCCCAGGCAGGGTACAATCAGCCCCAGCATTTT. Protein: CASSPQAGYNQPQHF.

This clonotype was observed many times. In DNA, the CDR3 is TGTGCCAGCAGCCCATTTCCGGAGGGCTACGAGCAGTACTTC. Its protein product is CASSPFPEGYEQYF. The chain has TRBV28 and TRBJ2-7; D might be TRBD2 (6 bases). This CDR3 spans 14 amino acids. CDR1 and CDR2 from the germline V gene are MDHEN and SYDVKM. With 6 bases removed from V and 3 bases from J, the gap between germline ends came to 15 bases.

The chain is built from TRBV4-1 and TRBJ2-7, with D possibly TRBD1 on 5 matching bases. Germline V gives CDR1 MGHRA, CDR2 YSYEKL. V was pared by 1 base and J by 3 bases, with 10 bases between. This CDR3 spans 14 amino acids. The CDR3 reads CASSQGGASYEQYF. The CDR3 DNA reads TGCGCCAGCAGCCAAGGGGGCGCGAGCTACGAGCAGTACTTC.

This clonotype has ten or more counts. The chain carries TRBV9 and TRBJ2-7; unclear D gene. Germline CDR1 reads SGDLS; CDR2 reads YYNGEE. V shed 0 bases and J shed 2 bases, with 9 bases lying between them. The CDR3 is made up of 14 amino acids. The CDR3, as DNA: TGTGCCAGCAGCGTAGCGGCGCACCCCTACGAGCAGTACTTC. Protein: CASSVAAHPYEQYF.

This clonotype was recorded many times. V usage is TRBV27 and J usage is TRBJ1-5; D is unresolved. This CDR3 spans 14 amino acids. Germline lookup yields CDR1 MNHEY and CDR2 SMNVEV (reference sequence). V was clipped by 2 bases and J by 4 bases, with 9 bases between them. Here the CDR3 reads CASSLLAGNQPQHF. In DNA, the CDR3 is TGTGCCAGCAGTTTACTCGCCGGTAATCAGCCCCAGCATTTT.

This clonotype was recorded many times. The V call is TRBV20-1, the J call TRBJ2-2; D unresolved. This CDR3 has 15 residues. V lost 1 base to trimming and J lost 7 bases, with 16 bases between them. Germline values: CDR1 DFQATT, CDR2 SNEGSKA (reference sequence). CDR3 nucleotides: TGCAGTGCTAGAGGCGACCGGGTTGCTGGCGGGGAGCTGTTTTTT. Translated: CSARGDRVAGGELFF.

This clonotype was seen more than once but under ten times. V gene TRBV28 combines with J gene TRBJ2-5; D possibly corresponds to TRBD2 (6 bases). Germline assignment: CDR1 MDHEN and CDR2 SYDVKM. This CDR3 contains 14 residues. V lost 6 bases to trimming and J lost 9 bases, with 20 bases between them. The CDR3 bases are TGTGCCAGCAGCACATGGACTACCTCTGGGGCCCAGTACTTC. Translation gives CASSTWTTSGAQYF.

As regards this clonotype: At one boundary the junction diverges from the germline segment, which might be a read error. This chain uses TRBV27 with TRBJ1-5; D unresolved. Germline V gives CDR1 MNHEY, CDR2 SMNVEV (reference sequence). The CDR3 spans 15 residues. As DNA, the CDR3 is TGTGCCAGCAGTGTGTCGGAAGGGCTGCTTCAGCCCCAGCCTTTT. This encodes CASSVSEGLLQPQPF.

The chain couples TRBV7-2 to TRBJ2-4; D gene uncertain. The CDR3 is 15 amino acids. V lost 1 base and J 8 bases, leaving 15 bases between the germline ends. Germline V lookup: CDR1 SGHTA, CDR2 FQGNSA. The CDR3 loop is CASSLDFGRRHIQYF. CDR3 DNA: TGTGCCAGCAGCTTAGATTTTGGCAGGCGACACATTCAGTACTTC. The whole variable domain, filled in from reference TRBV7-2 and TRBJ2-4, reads GAGVSQSPSNKVTEKGKDVELRCDPISGHTALYWYRQSLGQGLEFLIYFQGNSAPDKSGLPSDRFSAERTGGSVSTLTIQRTQQEDSAVYLCASSLDFGRRHIQYFGAGTRLSVL.

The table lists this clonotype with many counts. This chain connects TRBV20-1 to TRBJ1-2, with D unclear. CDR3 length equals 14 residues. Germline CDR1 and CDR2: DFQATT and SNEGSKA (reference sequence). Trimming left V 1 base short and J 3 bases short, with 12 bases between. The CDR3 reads CSARVEPIYYGYTF. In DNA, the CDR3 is TGCAGTGCTAGAGTGGAGCCTATCTACTATGGCTACACCTTC.

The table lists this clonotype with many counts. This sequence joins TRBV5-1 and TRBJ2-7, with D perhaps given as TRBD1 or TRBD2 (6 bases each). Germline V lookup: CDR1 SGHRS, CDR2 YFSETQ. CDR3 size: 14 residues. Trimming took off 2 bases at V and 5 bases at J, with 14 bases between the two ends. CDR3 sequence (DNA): TGCGCCAGCAGCTTTTACGGCGGGACAAACGAGCAGTACTTC. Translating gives CASSFYGGTNEQYF. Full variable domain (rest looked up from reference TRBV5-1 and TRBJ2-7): KAGVTQTPRYLIKTRGQQVTLSCSPISGHRSVSWYQQTPGQGLQFLFEYFSETQRNKGNFPGRFSGRQFSNSRSEMNVSTLELGDSALYLCASSFYGGTNEQYFGPGTRLTVT.

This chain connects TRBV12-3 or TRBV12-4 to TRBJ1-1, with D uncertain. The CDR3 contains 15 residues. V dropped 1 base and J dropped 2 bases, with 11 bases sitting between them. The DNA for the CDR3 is TGTGCCAGCAGTTTAGAGAGGGAAGCCAACACTGAAGCTTTCTTT. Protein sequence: CASSLEREANTEAFF.

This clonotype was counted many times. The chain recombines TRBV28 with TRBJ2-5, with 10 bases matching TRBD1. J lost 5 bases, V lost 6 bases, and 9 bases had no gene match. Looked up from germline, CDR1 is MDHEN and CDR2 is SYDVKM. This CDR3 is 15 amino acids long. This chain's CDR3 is CASSESGQGLETQYF. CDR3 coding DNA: TGTGCCAGCAGCGAGTCGGGACAGGGGTTGGAGACCCAGTACTTC.